This T cell receptor (beta chain) was sequenced in a study of CD4 T cells in relation to SARS-CoV-2 and coronaviruses (dated by TCRdb to the early 2020s). In terms of the full investigation: Using patient-derived lymphoblastoid cell lines, the shared crossreactive spike epitopes were mapped to their HLA restriction. The study assessed, at the TCR clonotype level, memory CD4+ T cell crossreactivity between SARS-CoV-2 and common cold coronavirus spike proteins. Samples from three pre-COVID donors and the naive versus memory experiments were sequenced with the Adaptive Biotechnologies TCR-sequencing kit; other data were Illumina-based. Expansion assays from other donors in the study were sequenced with a different, Illumina-based TCR-beta assay. Broad study findings and their caveats: Small numbers of patients and of tested TCRs limited the study. Naive versus memory sequencing indicated that memory recall responses, rather than primary responses primed during culture, are detected by the assay. Approximately 69% of donors had memory CD4+ clonotypes that crossrecognized SARS-CoV-2 and at least one common cold coronavirus spike. Crossreactive clones showed significantly weaker SARS-CoV-2-driven expansion than monoreactive clones, consistent with antigenic imprinting. Since the crossreactivity analysis centred on spike protein, crossreactivity against other viral proteins was not assessed. Pre-pandemic and post-infection samples were not both contributed by any donor, so tracing of the source of pre-existing responses was limited.

A word on this clone: Its antigen target is currently unknown. No qualities accompany the bases; no much larger clone lies one base away.

CD4+ T cells from unexposed donors were collected before the COVID-19 pandemic (2011-2018). Naive and memory CD4+ T cells were separated from cryopreserved PBMCs by CD4 enrichment followed by EasySep naive CD4+ T cell enrichment. Leukapheresis product for the unexposed donors was bought commercially. Ficoll-Paque PLUS gradient centrifugation was used to isolate PBMCs from either whole blood or leukapheresis product. PBMCs were either cryopreserved at -140 degrees C or used fresh in the expansion assay. The QIAamp Micro DNA Kit was used to extract genomic DNA from the CD4+ T cells. Deep-resolution immunoSEQ TCR-beta sequencing was performed on DNA from uncultured naive and memory CD4+ T cells. Processing in the source paper ran as follows. During preprocessing, nonproductive sequences were discarded, as were any CDR3s that did not begin with C, did not end with F or W, or were shorter than 7 amino acids. Cultured and uncultured naive and memory CD4+ repertoires were searched for previously identified spike- and CEF-reactive CDR3s. After three terminal residues were trimmed from each end, CDR3 homology was quantified as pairwise Levenshtein distance using the stringdist R package. TCRdb took this table from immuneACCESS and kept in-frame rearrangements with V and J called. Such tables lack part of the clones; where checked against another copy, unresolved V genes explain under half of the gap, and the rest is unexplained. V, J and clone size derive from that table, while D and trimming were established from the DNA sequence. Within this sample are some 70,000 clones, with about 92% of them counted one time only. Under 0.3% of the sample belongs to the ten largest clones.

The CDR3 sequence holds 12 residues, the cysteine and phenylalanine included. Left in the record is the CDR3 DNA by itself, 36 bases read in frame from the first base. Per the germline V gene, MGHDK is the CDR1 and SYGVNS is the CDR2. The trim is 6 bases for V and 2 bases for J, with a gap of 8 bases between the germline ends. The receptor's source is a human donor in good health. The sequence is built from TRBV25-1 and TRBJ2-7; the D gene is perhaps TRBD1, from 5 matching bases. The sequenced sample consisted of naive CD4+ T cells from PBMCs. The cell subset or site label, as the study defines it: naive CD4+ T cells isolated by negative enrichment. CDR3 reads: CASRGHTYEQYF. The nucleotide sequence is TGTGCCAGCAGAGGACACACCTACGAGCAGTACTTC.